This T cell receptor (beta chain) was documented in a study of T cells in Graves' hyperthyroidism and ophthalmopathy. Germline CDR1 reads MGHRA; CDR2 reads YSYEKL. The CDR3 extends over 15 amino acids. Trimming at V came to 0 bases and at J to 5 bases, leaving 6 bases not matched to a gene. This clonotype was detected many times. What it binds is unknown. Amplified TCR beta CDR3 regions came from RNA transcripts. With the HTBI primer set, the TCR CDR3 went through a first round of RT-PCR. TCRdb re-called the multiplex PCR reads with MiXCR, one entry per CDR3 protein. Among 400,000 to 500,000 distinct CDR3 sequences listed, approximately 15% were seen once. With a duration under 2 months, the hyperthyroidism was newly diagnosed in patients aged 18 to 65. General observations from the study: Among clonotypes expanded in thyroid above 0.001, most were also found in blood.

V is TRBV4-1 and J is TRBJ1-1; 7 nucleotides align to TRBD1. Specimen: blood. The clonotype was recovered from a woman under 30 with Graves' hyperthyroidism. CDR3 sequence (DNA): TGCGCCAGCAGCCAAGAAGACAGGGCAGGGACTGAAGCTTTCTTT. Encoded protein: CASSQEDRAGTEAFF.